This TCR beta chain originates from a study of cytomegalovirus exposure and HLA in healthy donors. General study results and limits: An ancestry cluster, one associated with Asian ancestry, reportedly showed fewer N-insertions than the approximately 700-donor mean in a later analysis.

Notes on this clone: The target antigen is unknown. At one end, the junction sequence differs from germline, possibly due to a read error.

The PCR had 60 Vbeta and 13 Jbeta primers. Method: immunoSEQ multiplex PCR; TCRdb's copy keeps in-frame clones and lacks some. The sample shows about 76,000 clones, roughly 70% of them seen only once. Sequencing was done on a sample of PBMCs. The sequence came from a man aged 55 to 70 in good health and CMV-seropositive.

The CDR3 DNA is TGTTCCAGCAGCTTAGGGGACAGGGGCTACGAGCAGTACTTC. It specifies CSSSLGDRGYEQYF. The chain employs TRBV7-9 and TRBJ2-7; 10 positions agree with TRBD1. The CDR3 runs to 14 residues. CDR1 is SEHNR, CDR2 FQNEAQ, per germline (reference sequence).